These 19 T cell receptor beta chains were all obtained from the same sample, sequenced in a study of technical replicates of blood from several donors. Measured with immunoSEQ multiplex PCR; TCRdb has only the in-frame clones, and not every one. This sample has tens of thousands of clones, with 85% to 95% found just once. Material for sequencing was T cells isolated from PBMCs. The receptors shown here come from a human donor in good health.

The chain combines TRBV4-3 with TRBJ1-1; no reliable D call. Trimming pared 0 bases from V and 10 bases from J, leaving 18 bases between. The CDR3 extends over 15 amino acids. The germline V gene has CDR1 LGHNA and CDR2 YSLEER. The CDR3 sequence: CASSQDWAPREGAFF. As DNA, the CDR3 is TGCGCCAGCAGCCAAGACTGGGCCCCGCGGGAGGGAGCTTTCTTT.

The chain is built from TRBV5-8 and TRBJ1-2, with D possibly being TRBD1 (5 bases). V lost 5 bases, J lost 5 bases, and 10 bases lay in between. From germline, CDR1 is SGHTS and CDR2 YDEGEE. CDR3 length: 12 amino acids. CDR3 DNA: TGTGCCAGCAGTCGCGACAGATATGGCTACACCTTC. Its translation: CASSRDRYGYTF. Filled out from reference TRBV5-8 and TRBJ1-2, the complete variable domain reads EAGVTQSPTHLIKTRGQQATLRCSPISGHTSVYWYQQALGLGLQFLLWYDEGEERNRGNFPPRFSGRQFPNYSSELNVNALELEDSALYLCASSRDRYGYTFGSGTRLTVV.

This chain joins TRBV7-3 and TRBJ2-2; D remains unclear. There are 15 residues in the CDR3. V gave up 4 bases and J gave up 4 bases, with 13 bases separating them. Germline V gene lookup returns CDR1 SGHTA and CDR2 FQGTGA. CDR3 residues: CASSSRVGGTGELFF. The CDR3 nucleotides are TGTGCCAGCAGCTCCCGGGTCGGCGGCACCGGGGAGCTGTTTTTT.

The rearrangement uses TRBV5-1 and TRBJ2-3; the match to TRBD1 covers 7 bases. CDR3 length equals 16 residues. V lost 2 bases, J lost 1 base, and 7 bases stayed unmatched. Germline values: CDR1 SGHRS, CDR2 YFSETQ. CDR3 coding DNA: TGCGCCAGCAGCTTACCCCCACAGGGGCGCACAGATACGCAGTATTTT. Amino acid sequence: CASSLPPQGRTDTQYF.

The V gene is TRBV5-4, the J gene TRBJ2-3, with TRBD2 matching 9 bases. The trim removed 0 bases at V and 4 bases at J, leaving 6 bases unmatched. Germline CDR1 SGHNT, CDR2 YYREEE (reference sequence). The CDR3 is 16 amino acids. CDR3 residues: CASSLGAGGAADTQYF. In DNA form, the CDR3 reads TGTGCCAGCAGCTTGGGAGCGGGGGGCGCGGCAGATACGCAGTATTTT.

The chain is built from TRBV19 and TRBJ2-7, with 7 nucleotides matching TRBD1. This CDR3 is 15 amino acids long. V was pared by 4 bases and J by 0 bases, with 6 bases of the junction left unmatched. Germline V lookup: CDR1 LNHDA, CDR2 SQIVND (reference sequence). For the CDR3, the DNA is TGTGCCAGTAGTACCTACGGGACAGCCTCCTACGAGCAGTACTTC. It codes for CASSTYGTASYEQYF.

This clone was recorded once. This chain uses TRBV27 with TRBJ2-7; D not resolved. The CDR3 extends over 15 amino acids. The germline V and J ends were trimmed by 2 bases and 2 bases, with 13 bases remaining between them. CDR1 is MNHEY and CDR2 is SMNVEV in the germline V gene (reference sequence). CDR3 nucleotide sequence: TGTGCCAGCAGTTTAGTTCCCAATACGGCCTACGAGCAGTACTTC. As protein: CASSLVPNTAYEQYF.

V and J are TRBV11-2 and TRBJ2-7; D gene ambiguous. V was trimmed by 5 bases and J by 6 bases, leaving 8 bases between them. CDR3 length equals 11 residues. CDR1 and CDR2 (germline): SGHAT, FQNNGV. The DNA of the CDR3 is TGTGCCAGCAGCCCTGTATCCGAGCAGTACTTC. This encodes CASSPVSEQYF.

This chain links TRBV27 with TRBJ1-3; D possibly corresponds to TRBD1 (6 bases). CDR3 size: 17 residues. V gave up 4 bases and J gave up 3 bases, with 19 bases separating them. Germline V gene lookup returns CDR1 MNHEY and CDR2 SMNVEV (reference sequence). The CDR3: CASSSGAGPTHGNTIYF. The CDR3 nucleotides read TGTGCCAGCAGTTCAGGGGCAGGACCCACTCATGGAAACACCATATATTTT.

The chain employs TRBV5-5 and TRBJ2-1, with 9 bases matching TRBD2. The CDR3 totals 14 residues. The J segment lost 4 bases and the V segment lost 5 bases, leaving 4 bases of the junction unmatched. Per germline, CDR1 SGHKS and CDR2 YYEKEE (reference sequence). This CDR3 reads CASSRLAEYNEQFF. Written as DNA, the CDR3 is TGTGCCAGCAGTAGACTAGCGGAGTACAATGAGCAGTTCTTC.

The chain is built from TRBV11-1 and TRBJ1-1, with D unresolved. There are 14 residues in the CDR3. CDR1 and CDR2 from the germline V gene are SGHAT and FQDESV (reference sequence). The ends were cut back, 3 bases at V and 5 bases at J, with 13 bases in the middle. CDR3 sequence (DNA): TGTGCCAGCAGCTTTTCCGGTGGTGCGACTGAAGCTTTCTTT. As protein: CASSFSGGATEAFF.

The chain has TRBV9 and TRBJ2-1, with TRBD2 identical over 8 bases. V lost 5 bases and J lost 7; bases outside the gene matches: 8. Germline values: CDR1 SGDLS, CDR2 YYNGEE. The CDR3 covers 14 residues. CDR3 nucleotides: TGTGCCAGCAGTGCGGGGACTAGAGATAATGAGCAGTTCTTC. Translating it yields CASSAGTRDNEQFF.

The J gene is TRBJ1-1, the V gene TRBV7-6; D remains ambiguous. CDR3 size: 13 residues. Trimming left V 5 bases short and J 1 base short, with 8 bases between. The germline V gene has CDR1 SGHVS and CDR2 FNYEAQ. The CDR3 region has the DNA TGTGCCAGCAGCCTTCAGGAGAACACTGAAGCTTTCTTT. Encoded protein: CASSLQENTEAFF.

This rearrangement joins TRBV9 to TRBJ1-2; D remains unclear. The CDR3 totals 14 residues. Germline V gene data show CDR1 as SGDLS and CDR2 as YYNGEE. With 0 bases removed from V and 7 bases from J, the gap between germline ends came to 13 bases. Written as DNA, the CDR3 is TGTGCCAGCAGCGTAGGGCCCCACCAACGTGGCTACACCTTC. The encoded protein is CASSVGPHQRGYTF.

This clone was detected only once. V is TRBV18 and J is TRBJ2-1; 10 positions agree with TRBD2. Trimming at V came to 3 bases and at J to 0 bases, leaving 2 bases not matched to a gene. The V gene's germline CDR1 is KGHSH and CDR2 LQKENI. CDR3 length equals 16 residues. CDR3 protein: CASSPPSGSSYNEQFF. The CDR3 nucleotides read TGTGCCAGCTCACCTCCTAGCGGGAGCTCCTACAATGAGCAGTTCTTC.

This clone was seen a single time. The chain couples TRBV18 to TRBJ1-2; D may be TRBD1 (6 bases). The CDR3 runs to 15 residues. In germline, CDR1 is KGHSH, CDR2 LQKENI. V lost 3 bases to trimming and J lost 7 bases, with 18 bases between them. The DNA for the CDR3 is TGTGCCAGCTCACCGGGGCGACAGGTTGGCGGTGGCTACACCTTC. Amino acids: CASSPGRQVGGGYTF.

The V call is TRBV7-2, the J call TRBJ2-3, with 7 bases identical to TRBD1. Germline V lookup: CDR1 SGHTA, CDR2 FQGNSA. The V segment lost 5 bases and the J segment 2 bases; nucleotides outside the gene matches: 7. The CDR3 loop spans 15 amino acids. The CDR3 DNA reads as TGTGCCAGCAGCGGACCGGGACAGATCACAGATACGCAGTATTTT. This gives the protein CASSGPGQITDTQYF. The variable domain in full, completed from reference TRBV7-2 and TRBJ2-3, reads GAGVSQSPSNKVTEKGKDVELRCDPISGHTALYWYRQSLGQGLEFLIYFQGNSAPDKSGLPSDRFSAERTGGSVSTLTIQRTQQEDSAVYLCASSGPGQITDTQYFGPGTRLTVL.

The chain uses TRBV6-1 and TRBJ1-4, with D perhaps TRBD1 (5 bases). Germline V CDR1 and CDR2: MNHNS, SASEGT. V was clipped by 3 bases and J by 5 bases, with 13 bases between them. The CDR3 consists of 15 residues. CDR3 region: CASSDTGEGNEKLFF. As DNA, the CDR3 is TGTGCCAGCAGTGATACGGGAGAGGGGAATGAAAAACTGTTTTTT.

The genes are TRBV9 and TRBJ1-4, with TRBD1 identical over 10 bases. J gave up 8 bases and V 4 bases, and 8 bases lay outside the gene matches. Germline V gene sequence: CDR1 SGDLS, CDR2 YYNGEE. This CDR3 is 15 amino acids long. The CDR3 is CASSPNGQGDEKLFF. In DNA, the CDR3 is TGTGCCAGCAGCCCGAACGGACAGGGGGACGAAAAACTGTTTTTT.